The source of this T cell receptor (beta chain) is a study of T cells after yellow fever vaccination. This clonotype was picked up a small number of times. The antigen is not known. Study conclusions and caveats: Weaker overall was a secondary response that nonetheless peaked faster, on day 5 versus 15. Clonotypes shared by both compartments, CD4 and CD8, made up a small share. Abundant clonotypes from the bulk population could contaminate FACS-sorted repertoires.

The CDR3 is 16 residues long. Germline V gives CDR1 LGHNA, CDR2 YSLEER. Trimming shortened V by 0 bases and J by 3 bases, and 12 bases separated the two germline ends. From the 5' RACE reads, TCRdb called clonotypes with MiXCR, one entry per CDR3 protein. The sample lists about 550,000 distinct CDR3 sequences, around 21% occurring once. The source was PBMCs, collected 15 days after the yellow fever booster vaccination. The chain is built from TRBV4-3 and TRBJ2-1; D is perhaps TRBD1 (6 bases). This clonotype was obtained from a man aged 25-45 years who received the YFV17D yellow fever vaccine. The CDR3 DNA reads as TGCGCCAGCAGCCAAGATCGTCAGGGGAACTACAATGAGCAGTTCTTC. It codes for CASSQDRQGNYNEQFF.